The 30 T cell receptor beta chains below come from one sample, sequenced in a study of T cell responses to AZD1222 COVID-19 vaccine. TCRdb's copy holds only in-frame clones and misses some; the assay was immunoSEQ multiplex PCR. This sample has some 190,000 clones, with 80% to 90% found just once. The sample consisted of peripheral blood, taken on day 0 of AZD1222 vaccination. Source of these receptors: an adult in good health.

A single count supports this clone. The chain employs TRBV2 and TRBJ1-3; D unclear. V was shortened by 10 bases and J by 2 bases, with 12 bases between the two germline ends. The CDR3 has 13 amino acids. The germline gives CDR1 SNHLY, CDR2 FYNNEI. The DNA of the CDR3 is TGTGCCACCAACATGTGGGCTGGAAACACCATATATTTT. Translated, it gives CATNMWAGNTIYF.

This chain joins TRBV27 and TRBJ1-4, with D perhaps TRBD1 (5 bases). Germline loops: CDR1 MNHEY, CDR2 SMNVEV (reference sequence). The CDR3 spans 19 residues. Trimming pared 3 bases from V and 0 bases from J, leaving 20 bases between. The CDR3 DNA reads TGTGCCAGCAGTTTGAGGGCAGCCCCGGGGCTTGCAACTAATGAAAAACTGTTTTTT. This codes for CASSLRAAPGLATNEKLFF.

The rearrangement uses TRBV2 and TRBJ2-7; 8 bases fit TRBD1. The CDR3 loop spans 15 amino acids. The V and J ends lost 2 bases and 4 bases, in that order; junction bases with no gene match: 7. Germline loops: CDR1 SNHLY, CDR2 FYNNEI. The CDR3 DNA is TGTGCCAGCAGTGAAATGCGGCAGGGGGCTTACGAGCAGTACTTC. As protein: CASSEMRQGAYEQYF.

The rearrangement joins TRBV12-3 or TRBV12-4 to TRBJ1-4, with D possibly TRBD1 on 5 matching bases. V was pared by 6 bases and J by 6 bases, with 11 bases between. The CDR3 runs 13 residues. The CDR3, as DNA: TGTGCCAGCAGAGACCTGGGGGATGAAAAACTGTTTTTT. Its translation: CASRDLGDEKLFF.

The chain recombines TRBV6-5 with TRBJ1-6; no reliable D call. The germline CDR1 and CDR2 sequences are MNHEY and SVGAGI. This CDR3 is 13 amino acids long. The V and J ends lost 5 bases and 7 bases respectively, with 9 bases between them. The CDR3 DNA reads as TGTGCCAGCAGTCCTAACTTAAATTCACCCCTCCACTTT. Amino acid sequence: CASSPNLNSPLHF.

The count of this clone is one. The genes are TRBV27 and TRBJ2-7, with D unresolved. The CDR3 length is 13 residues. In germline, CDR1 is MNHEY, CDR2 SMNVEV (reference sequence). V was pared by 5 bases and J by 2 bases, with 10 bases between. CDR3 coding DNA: TGTGCCAGCAGTCCCTCCGGTACCTACGAGCAGTACTTC. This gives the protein CASSPSGTYEQYF.

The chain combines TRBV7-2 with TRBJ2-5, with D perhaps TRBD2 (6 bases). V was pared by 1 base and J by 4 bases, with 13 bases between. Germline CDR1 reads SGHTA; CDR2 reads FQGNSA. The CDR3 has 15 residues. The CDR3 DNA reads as TGTGCCAGCAGCTTAGATCCGGGGCGGGGAGAGACCCAGTACTTC. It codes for CASSLDPGRGETQYF.

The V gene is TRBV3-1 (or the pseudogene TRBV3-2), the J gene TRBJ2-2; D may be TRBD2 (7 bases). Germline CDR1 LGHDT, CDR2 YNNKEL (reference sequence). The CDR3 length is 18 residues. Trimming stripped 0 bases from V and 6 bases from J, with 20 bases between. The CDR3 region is CASSQDKKGGVVPGELFF. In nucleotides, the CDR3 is TGTGCCAGCAGCCAAGATAAGAAAGGGGGGGTCGTGCCCGGGGAGCTGTTTTTT.

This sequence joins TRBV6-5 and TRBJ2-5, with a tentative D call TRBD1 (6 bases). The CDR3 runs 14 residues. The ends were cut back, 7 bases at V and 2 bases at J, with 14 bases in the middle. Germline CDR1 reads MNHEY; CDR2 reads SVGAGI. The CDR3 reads CASIEGTYQETQYF. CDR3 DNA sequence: TGTGCCAGCATAGAAGGGACATATCAAGAGACCCAGTACTTC.

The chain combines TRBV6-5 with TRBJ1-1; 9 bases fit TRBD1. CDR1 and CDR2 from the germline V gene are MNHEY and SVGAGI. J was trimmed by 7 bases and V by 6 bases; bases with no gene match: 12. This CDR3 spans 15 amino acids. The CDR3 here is CASSKAGTGFIEAFF. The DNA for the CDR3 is TGTGCCAGCAGCAAAGCCGGGACAGGGTTTATTGAAGCTTTCTTT.

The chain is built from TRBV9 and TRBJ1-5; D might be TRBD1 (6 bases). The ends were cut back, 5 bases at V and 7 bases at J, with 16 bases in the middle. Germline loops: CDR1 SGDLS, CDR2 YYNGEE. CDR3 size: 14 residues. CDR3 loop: CASSKGQGSQPQHF. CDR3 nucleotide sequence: TGTGCCAGCAGTAAAGGGCAGGGGTCGCAGCCCCAGCATTTT.

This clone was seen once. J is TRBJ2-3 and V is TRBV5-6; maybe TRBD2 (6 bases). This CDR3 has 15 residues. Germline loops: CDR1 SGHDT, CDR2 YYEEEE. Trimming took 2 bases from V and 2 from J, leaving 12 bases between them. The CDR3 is CASSFGGWVTDTQYF. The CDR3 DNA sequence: TGTGCCAGCAGCTTTGGGGGGTGGGTCACAGATACGCAGTATTTT.

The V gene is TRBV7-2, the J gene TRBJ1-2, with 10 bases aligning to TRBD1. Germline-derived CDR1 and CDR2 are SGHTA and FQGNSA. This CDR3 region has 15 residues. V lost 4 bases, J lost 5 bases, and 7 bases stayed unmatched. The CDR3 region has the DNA TGTGCCAGCAGCTCCTGGGACAGGGGACTGTATGGCTACACCTTC. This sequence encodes CASSSWDRGLYGYTF.

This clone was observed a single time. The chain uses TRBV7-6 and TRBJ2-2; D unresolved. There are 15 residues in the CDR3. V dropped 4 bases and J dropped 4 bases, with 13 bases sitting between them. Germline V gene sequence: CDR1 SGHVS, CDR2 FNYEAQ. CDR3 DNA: TGTGCCAGCAGCTACTCCCGGGCCTCCACCGGGGAGCTGTTTTTT. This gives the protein CASSYSRASTGELFF.

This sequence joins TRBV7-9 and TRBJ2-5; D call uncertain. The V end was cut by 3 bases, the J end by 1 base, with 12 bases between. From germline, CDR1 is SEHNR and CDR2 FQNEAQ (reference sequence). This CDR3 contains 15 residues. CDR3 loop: CASSFGIPFQETQYF. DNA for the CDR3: TGTGCCAGCAGCTTTGGAATACCTTTCCAAGAGACCCAGTACTTC.

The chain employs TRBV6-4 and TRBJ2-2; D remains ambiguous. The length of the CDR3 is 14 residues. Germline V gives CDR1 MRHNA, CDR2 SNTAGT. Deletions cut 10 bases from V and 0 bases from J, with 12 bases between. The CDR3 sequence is CATATEANTGELFF. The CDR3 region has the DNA TGTGCCACTGCAACAGAAGCGAACACCGGGGAGCTGTTTTTT.

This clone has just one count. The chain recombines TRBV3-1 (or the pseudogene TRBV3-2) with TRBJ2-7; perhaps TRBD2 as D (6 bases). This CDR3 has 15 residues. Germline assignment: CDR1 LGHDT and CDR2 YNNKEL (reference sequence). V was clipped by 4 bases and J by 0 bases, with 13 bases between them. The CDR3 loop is CASSLLGGNSYEQYF. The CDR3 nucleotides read TGTGCCAGCAGCCTTTTGGGGGGTAACTCCTACGAGCAGTACTTC.

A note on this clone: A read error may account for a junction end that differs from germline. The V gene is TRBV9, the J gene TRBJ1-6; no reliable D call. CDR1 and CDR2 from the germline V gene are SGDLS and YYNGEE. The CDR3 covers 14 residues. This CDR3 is CAGSVASDNSPLHF. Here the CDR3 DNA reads TGTGCCGGCAGCGTAGCATCGGACAATTCACCCCTCCACTTT.

The CDR3 region is CASSQGWREKETQYF. The CDR3 region has the DNA TGTGCCAGCAGCCAAGGATGGAGGGAGAAAGAGACCCAGTACTTC. The rearrangement joins TRBV14 to TRBJ2-5; tentatively, D is TRBD2 (6 bases). V was pared by 1 base and J by 3 bases, with 12 bases between. This CDR3 comprises 15 residues. Per the germline V gene, CDR1 is SGHDN and CDR2 is FVKESK.

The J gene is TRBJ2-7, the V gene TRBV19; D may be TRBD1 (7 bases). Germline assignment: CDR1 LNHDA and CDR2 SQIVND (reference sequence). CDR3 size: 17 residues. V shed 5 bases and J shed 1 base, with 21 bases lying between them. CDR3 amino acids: CASSGPRQGGFSYEQYV. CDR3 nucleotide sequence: TGTGCCAGTAGTGGACCAAGACAGGGAGGTTTTTCCTACGAGCAGTACGTC.

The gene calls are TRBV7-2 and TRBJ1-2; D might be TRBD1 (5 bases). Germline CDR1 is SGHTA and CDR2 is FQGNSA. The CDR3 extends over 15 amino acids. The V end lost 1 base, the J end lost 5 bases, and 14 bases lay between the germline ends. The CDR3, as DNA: TGTGCCAGCAGCTTAGTCCAGGGCTCACTGTATGGCTACACCTTC. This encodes CASSLVQGSLYGYTF.

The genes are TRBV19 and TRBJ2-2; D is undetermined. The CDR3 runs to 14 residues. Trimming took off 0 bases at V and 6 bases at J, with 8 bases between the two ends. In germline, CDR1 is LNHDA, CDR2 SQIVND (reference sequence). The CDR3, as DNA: TGTGCCAGTAGTATAGATCTGGCGGCCGGGGAGCTGTTTTTT. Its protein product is CASSIDLAAGELFF.

Written as DNA, the CDR3 is TGTGCCAGCAAGACAGCGACAGATACGCAGTATTTT. This sequence encodes CASKTATDTQYF. V gene TRBV12-3 or TRBV12-4 combines with J gene TRBJ2-3, with a tentative D call TRBD1 (5 bases). The V gene lost 7 bases and the J gene lost 3 bases, with 8 bases spanning the gap. This CDR3 contains 12 residues.

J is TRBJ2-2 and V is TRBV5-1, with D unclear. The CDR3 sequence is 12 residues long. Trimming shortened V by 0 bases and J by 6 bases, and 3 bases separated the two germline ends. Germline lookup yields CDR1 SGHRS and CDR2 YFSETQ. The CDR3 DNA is TGCGCCAGCAGCTTGGATGCCGGGGAGCTGTTTTTT. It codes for CASSLDAGELFF. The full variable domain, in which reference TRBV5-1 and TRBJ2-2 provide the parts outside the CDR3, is KAGVTQTPRYLIKTRGQQVTLSCSPISGHRSVSWYQQTPGQGLQFLFEYFSETQRNKGNFPGRFSGRQFSNSRSEMNVSTLELGDSALYLCASSLDAGELFFGEGSRLTVL.

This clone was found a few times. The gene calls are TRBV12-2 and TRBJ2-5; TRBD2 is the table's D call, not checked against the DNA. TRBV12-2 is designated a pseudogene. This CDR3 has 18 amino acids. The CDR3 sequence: CASRIPPDRGDTEETQYF. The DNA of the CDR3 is TGTGCAAGTCGCATCCCCCCTGACCGGGGAGACACGGAGGAGACCCAGTACTTC.

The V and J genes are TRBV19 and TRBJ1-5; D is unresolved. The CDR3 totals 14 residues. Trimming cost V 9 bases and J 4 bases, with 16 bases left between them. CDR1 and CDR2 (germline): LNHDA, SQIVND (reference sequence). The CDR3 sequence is CASTDRTWNQPQHF. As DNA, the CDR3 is TGTGCCAGCACTGACCGAACCTGGAATCAGCCCCAGCATTTT. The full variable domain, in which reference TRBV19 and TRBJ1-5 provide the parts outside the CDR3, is DGGITQSPKYLFRKEGQNVTLSCEQNLNHDAMYWYRQDPGQGLRLIYYSQIVNDFQKGDIAEGYSVSREKKESFPLTVTSAQKNPTAFYLCASTDRTWNQPQHFGDGTRLSIL.

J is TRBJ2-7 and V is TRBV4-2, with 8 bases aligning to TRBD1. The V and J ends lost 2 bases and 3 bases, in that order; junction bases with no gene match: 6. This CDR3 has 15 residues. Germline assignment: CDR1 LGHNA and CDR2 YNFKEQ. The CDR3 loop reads CASSQLGQGHYEQYF. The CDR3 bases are TGTGCCAGCAGCCAATTAGGACAGGGTCACTACGAGCAGTACTTC.

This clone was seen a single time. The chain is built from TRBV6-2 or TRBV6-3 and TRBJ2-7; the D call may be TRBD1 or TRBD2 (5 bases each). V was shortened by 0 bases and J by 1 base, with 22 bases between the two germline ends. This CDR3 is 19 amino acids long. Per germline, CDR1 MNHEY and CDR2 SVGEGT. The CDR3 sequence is CASSYSSSGTPRRSYEQYV. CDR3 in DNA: TGTGCCAGCAGTTACTCGTCCTCGGGGACGCCAAGAAGGTCCTACGAGCAGTACGTC.

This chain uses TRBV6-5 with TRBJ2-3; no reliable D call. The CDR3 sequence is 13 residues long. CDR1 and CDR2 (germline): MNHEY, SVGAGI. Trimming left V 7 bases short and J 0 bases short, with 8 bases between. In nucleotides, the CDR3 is TGTGCCAGCATTGGGCGGAGCACAGATACGCAGTATTTT. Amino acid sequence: CASIGRSTDTQYF.

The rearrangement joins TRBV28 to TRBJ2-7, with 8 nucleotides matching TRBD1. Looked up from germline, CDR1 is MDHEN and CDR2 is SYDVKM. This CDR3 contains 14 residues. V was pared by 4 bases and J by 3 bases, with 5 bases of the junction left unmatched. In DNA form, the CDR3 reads TGTGCCAGCAGTTCAGGGGGCGCGGTCTACGAGCAGTACTTC. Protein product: CASSSGGAVYEQYF.